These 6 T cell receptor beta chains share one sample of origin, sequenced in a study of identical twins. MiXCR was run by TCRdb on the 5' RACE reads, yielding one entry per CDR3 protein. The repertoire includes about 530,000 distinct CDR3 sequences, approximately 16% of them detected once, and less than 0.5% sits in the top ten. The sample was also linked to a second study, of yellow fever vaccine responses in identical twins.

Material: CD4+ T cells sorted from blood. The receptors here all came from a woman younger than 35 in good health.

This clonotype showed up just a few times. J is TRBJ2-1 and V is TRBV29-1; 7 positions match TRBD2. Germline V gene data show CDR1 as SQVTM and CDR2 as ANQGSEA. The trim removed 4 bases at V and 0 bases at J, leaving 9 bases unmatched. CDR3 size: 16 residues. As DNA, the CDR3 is TGCAGCGTTGGACCCCTAGCGGCCGTCTCCTACAATGAGCAGTTCTTC. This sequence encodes CSVGPLAAVSYNEQFF.

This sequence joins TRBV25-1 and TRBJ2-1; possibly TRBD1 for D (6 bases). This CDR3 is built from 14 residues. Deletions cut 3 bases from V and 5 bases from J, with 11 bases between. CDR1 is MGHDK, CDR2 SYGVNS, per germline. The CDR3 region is CASSDPPGDNEQFF. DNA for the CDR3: TGTGCCAGCAGTGACCCTCCAGGGGACAATGAGCAGTTCTTC.

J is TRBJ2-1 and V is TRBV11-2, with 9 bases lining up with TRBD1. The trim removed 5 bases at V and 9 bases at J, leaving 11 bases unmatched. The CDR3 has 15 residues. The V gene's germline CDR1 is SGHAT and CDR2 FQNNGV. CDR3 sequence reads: CASSQPGTGWSEQFF. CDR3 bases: TGTGCCAGCAGCCAGCCCGGGACAGGGTGGAGTGAGCAGTTCTTC.

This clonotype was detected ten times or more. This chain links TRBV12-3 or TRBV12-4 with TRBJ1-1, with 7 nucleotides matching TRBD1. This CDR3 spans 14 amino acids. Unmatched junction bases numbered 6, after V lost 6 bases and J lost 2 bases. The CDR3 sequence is CASRVDRDNTEAFF. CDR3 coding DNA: TGTGCCAGCAGAGTAGACAGGGACAACACTGAAGCTTTCTTT.

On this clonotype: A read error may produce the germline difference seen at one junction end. This CDR3 is CASSLRLAQESQYF. For the CDR3, the DNA is TGTGCCAGCAGCCTCCGACTAGCCCAAGAGTCCCAGTACTTC. The V gene is TRBV3-1, the J gene TRBJ2-5, with 7 bases matching TRBD2. The length of the CDR3 is 14 residues. CDR1 is LGHDT and CDR2 is YNNKEL in the germline V gene (reference sequence).

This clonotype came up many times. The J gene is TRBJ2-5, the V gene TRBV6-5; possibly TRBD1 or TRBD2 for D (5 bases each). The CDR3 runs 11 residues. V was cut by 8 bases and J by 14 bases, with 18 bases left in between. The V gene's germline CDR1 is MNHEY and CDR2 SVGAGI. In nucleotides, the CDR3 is TGTGCCAGCGGAAATTCCGGGACGTATTACTTC. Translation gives CASGNSGTYYF.